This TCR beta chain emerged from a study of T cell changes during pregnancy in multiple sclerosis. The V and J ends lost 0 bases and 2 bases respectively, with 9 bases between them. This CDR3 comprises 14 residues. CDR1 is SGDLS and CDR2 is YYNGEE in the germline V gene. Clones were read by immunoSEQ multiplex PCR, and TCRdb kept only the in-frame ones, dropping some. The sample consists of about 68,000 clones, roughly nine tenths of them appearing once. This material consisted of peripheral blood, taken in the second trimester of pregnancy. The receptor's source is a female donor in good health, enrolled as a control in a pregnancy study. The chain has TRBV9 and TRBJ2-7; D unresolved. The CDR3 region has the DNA TGTGCCAGCAGCGTAGTTAACTGTACCTACGAGCAGTACTTC. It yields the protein CASSVVNCTYEQYF.